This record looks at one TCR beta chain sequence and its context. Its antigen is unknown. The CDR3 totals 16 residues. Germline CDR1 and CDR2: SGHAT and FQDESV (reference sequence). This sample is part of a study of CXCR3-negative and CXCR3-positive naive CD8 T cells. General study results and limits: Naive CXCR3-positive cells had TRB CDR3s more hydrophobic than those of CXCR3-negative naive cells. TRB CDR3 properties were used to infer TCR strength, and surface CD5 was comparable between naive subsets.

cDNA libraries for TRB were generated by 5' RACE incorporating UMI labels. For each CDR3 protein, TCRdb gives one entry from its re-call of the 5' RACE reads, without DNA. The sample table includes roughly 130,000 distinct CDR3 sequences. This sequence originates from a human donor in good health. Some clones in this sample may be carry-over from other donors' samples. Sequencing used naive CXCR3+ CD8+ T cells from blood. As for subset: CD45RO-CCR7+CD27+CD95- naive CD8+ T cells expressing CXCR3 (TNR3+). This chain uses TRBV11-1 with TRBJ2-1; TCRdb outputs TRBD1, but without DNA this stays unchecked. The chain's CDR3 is CASSLAGGLLDNEQFF.